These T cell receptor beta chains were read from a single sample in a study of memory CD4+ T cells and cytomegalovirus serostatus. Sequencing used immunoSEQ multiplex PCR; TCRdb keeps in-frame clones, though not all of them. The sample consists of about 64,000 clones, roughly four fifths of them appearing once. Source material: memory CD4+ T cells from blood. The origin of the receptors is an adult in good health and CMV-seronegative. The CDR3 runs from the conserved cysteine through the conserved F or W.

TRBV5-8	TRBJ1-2	CASSPNPQGGYTF
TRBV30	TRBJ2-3	CAWSLGGRWTDTQYF
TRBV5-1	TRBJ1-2	CASSIVEGRWRGGYTF
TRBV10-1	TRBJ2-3	CASSTYGSSSTDTQYF
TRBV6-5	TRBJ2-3	CASSVQGQSTDTQYF
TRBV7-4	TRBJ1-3	CASTFPSARDRDGNTIYF
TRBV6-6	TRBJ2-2	CASRGTSGNTGELFF
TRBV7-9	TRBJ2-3	CASSLADVRAADTQYF
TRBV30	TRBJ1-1	CAWRARGGFMNTEAFF
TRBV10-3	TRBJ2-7	CAISNPGQGVNEQYF
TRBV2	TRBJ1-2	CASRETVANYGYTF
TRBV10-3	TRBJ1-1	CAISRGGRDTEAFF
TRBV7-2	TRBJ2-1	CASSVTGVGEQFF
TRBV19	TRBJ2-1	CASSTASGDYNEQFF
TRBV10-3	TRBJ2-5	CAISAGQGVGETQYF
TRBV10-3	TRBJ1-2	CAISVGRGYTF
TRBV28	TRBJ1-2	CASSASTPPRDRGGYTF
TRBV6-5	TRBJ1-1	CASTLPGGTEAFF
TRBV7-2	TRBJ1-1	CATKPGQENTEAFF
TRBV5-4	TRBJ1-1	CASSSEGWGTEAFF
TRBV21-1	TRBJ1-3	CASRTGSSGNTIYF
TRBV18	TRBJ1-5	CASSPRQGLGSNQPQHF
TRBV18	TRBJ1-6	CASSPRRGDSPLHF
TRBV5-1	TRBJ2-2	CASSTSFSAGTAGELFF
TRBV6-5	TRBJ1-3	CASSYRVFGAGNTIYF
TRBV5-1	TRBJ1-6	CASSRTANSPLHF
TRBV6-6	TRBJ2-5	CASLGGARRETQYF
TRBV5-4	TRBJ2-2	CASSTRQTNTGELFF
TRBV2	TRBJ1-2	CASSDGYRIDYGYTF
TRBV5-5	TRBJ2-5	CASSLGTGSAGETQYF
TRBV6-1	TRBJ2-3	CASSTGGGTDTQYF
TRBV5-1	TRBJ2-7	CASSLVPQGASYEQYF
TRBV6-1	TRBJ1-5	CASSTQKTGNQPQHF
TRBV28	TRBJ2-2	CASSEAGRSGELFF
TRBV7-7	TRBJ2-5	CASSLGNRGAETQYF
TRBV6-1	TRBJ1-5	CASTATGVGNQPQHF
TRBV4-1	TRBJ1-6	CASSQSILGQIKTSSYNSPLHF
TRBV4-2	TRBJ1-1	CASSQDTVNTEAFF
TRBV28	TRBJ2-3	CASSFDLVADTQYF
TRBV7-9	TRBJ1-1	CASSYGQSNTEAFF
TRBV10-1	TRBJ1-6	CASSEGPGNSPLHF
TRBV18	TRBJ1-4	CASSPNSGNEKLFF
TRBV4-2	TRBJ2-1	CASSQEGSGASSYNEQFF
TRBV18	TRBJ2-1	CASSRTSGGNNEQFF
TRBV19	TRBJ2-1	CASRKREGFNEQFF
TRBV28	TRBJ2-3	CASSLRGGGRPDTQYF